The clone carrying this TCR beta chain has a handful of counts. These data come from a study of cytomegalovirus exposure and HLA in healthy donors. Only in-frame clones appear in the TCRdb table, and some are missing; sequencing was by immunoSEQ multiplex PCR. The sample gives approximately 170,000 clones, 75% to 90% of which show up once; about 17% is in the top ten. Sequenced input: PBMCs. This TCR was sampled from a young man in good health and CMV-seropositive.

CDR3 region: CAWSVSGVDGYTF. CDR3 DNA sequence: TGTGCCTGGAGTGTATCAGGGGTGGATGGCTACACCTTC. The J gene is TRBJ1-2, the V gene TRBV30; TRBD1 might be the D (6 bases). Germline CDR1 reads GTSNPN; CDR2 reads SVGIG (reference sequence). The length of the CDR3 is 13 residues. V lost 0 bases, J lost 6 bases, and 11 bases lay in between.